The rows below give T cell receptor beta chains drawn from one sample of a study of cytomegalovirus exposure and HLA in healthy donors. TCRdb's table, derived via immunoSEQ multiplex PCR, lists solely in-frame clones and lacks some. Among about 54,000 clones, around 78% were seen once, and the ten largest hold more than 1.4%. The specimen was PBMCs. These receptors were taken from a female donor in good health and CMV-seronegative. Each CDR3 is given with its conserved first and last residue. A D gene is named only where the DNA matches it firmly. Part of the rows lack a size; the others show once, few, many or a class for expanded clones.

DNA	CDR3	V	size	J	D
TGTGCCAGCAGCGCGGGGTACTATGGCTACACCTTC	CASSAGYYGYTF	TRBV7-9	.	TRBJ1-2	.
TGTGCCAGAACCGCCTGGGTTGGACAGGTACCTCCCTATGGCTACACCTTC	CARTAWVGQVPPYGYTF	TRBV5-3	.	TRBJ1-2	TRBD1
TGTGCCAGCAGTGCAGGATTTAACTATGGCTACACCTTC	CASSAGFNYGYTF	TRBV6-4	few	TRBJ1-2	.
TGTGCCAGCAGTCCCGGGGTAGCGGGGGGATCAGATACGCAGTATTTT	CASSPGVAGGSDTQYF	TRBV6-4	.	TRBJ2-3	TRBD2
TGTGCCAGCAGCCCGGGACTAGATTACGAGCAGTACTTC	CASSPGLDYEQYF	TRBV7-6	few	TRBJ2-7	TRBD2
TGTGCCAGCAGCTTATTTAGAAACACCGGGGAGCTGTTTTTT	CASSLFRNTGELFF	TRBV7-3	.	TRBJ2-2	.
TGTGCCAGCAGTGAAACAGGGACGGGGGGCTACACCTTC	CASSETGTGGYTF	TRBV6-1	.	TRBJ1-2	.
TGTGCCAGTAGTATAGGGGACAGGGCGGCTGAAGCTTTCTTT	CASSIGDRAAEAFF	TRBV19	.	TRBJ1-1	TRBD1
TGTGCCAGCAGTGATCGACAGCTGAACACTGAAGCTTTCTTT	CASSDRQLNTEAFF	TRBV2	.	TRBJ1-1	.
TGTGCCAGCAGTTTAGACGGGGGGGGTCGGGGAGAGACCCAGTACTTC	CASSLDGGGRGETQYF	TRBV27	.	TRBJ2-5	TRBD2
TGCGCCAGCAGCAGAGACAGGAACACTGAAGCTTTCTTT	CASSRDRNTEAFF	TRBV10-1	.	TRBJ1-1	.
TGTGCCAGCAGCCTGAGACAGGGGGGTTCGTACGAGCAGTACTTC	CASSLRQGGSYEQYF	TRBV7-2	.	TRBJ2-7	TRBD1
TGTGCCAGCAGGCGGGACAAGGGGGGGATGCCCCAGCATTTT	CASRRDKGGMPQHF	TRBV6-6	.	TRBJ1-5	.
TGCGCCAGCAGCCTCGGGGGAGCCGGGACAGATAGCACAGATACGCAGTATTTT	CASSLGGAGTDSTDTQYF	TRBV4-1	few	TRBJ2-3	.
TGTGCCAGCAGTCCCCTAGGGAGGGCAGGAAGATGTGAAGCTTTCTTT	CASSPLGRAGRCEAFF	TRBV27	.	TRBJ1-1	.
TGCGCCAGCAGCCAAACTAGCGTCCACGAGCAGTACTTC	CASSQTSVHEQYF	TRBV4-1	once	TRBJ2-7	TRBD2
TGCGCCAGCAGCCAAGCGGCTAGCGGGGGGGCAGATACGCAGTATTTT	CASSQAASGGADTQYF	TRBV4-3	.	TRBJ2-3	TRBD2
TGCAGCGTAGAGGACAGAGCCAGCTACGAGCAGTACTTC	CSVEDRASYEQYF	TRBV29-1	.	TRBJ2-7	.
TGTGCCTGGAGTCCAGGGGGCGTCAGAAACACCATATATTTT	CAWSPGGVRNTIYF	TRBV30	.	TRBJ1-3	TRBD1
TGTGCCAGCAGTGAAACAGCCTCGTCGGAAAAACTGTTTTTT	CASSETASSEKLFF	TRBV6-1	.	TRBJ1-4	.
TGTGCCAGCAGCCAAGAATATTCGAACACTGAAGCTTTCTTT	CASSQEYSNTEAFF	TRBV14	.	TRBJ1-1	.
TGCGCCAGCAGTCAAGTCCGGGACACCTACCCGCCTGCAACTAATGAAAAACTGTTTTTT	CASSQVRDTYPPATNEKLFF	TRBV23-1	.	TRBJ1-4	.
TGCGCCAGCAGCCAGACTGTGACAGGGGGCAGCGAGACCCAGTACTTC	CASSQTVTGGSETQYF	TRBV4-3	.	TRBJ2-5	TRBD1
TGTGCCAGCAGCTTATCGACAGGGGACGGCACCATATATTTT	CASSLSTGDGTIYF	TRBV13	.	TRBJ1-3	TRBD1
TGTGCCAGCAGCCTGGAACTAACACAAGAGTATGGCTACACCTTC	CASSLELTQEYGYTF	TRBV9	.	TRBJ1-2	.
TGTGCCAGTAGTATAGGGAGGGGCTACGAGCAGTACTTC	CASSIGRGYEQYF	TRBV19	.	TRBJ2-7	.
TGCGCCAGCACCCCCTCGACAGGGGGCGCTTTCTACGAGCAGTACTTC	CASTPSTGGAFYEQYF	TRBV5-1	.	TRBJ2-7	TRBD1
TGTGCCAGTACCCCATGGTTGGCAGAAGGAAACACCATATATTTT	CASTPWLAEGNTIYF	TRBV19	.	TRBJ1-3	.
TGTGCCAGCAGTTTAGCGCTAGCGGCGAACACCGGGGAGCTGTTTTTT	CASSLALAANTGELFF	TRBV27	.	TRBJ2-2	TRBD2
TGTGCCAGCAGCTTAGAATTACTCCTGAGGGCGTCCGCAGATACGCAGTATTTT	CASSLELLLRASADTQYF	TRBV7-9	.	TRBJ2-3	.
TGTGCCAGCAGCTTACGGCGGGTCCGGGGGGCAGATACGCAGTATTTT	CASSLRRVRGADTQYF	TRBV5-6	.	TRBJ2-3	TRBD2
TGTGCCAGCAGTGACTCTCCGGAGACTGAAGCTTTCTTT	CASSDSPETEAFF	TRBV6-4	.	TRBJ1-1	.
TGTGCCAGCAGCTTAGATCGGACACAGCCCCAGCATTTT	CASSLDRTQPQHF	TRBV11-2	once	TRBJ1-5	.